The 7 T cell receptor beta chains given below trace back to one sample, sequenced in a study of T cells after yellow fever vaccination. TCRdb re-called the 5' RACE reads with MiXCR, one entry per CDR3 protein. The table includes about 74,000 distinct CDR3 sequences, approximately 6.9% detected once. The sample was CD8+ T cells sorted from PBMCs, taken more than 4 days after the first yellow fever vaccination. The receptors originated from a man aged 18 to 30 who received the YFV17D yellow fever vaccine.

Ten or more counts support this clonotype. The genes are TRBV7-9 and TRBJ2-5; unclear D gene. V was pared by 6 bases and J by 4 bases, with 15 bases between. The CDR3 is 14 amino acids. Germline V gene sequence: CDR1 SEHNR, CDR2 FQNEAQ (reference sequence). CDR3 nucleotide sequence: TGTGCCAGCAGTTTCGACGCCCAGGCAGAGACCCAGTACTTC. This encodes CASSFDAQAETQYF. Full variable domain (outside the CDR3, taken from reference TRBV7-9 and TRBJ2-5): DTGVSQNPRHKITKRGQNVTFRCDPISEHNRLYWYRQTLGQGPEFLTYFQNEAQLEKSRLLSDRFSAERPKGSFSTLEIQRTEQGDSAMYLCASSFDAQAETQYFGPGTRLLVL.

The rearrangement links TRBV27 to TRBJ2-1, with D perhaps matching TRBD2 (6 bases). The CDR3 is made up of 15 amino acids. Germline CDR1 MNHEY, CDR2 SMNVEV (reference sequence). With 3 bases removed from V and 5 bases from J, the gap between germline ends came to 14 bases. The CDR3 DNA reads TGTGCCAGCAGTTTCGGGCAGGGCGGGAACAATGAGCAGTTCTTC. This encodes CASSFGQGGNNEQFF.

This clonotype was recorded a few times. This chain joins TRBV6-2 or TRBV6-3 and TRBJ2-2; D might be TRBD1 (6 bases). CDR3 length equals 15 residues. Germline assignment: CDR1 MNHEY and CDR2 SVGEGT. V gave up 5 bases and J gave up 5 bases, with 15 bases separating them. Written as DNA, the CDR3 is TGTGCCAGCAGTCGCCGACCAGGGGTTACCGGGGAGCTGTTTTTT. Its protein is CASSRRPGVTGELFF.

This clonotype was recorded at least ten times. V is TRBV5-1 and J is TRBJ2-5; either TRBD1 or TRBD2 may supply D (6 bases each). Trimming stripped 4 bases from V and 5 bases from J, with 15 bases between. The CDR3 is 14 amino acids. Germline CDR1 is SGHRS and CDR2 is YFSETQ. The CDR3 is CASSGWGAYETQYF. CDR3 nucleotides: TGCGCCAGCAGCGGATGGGGGGCCTACGAGACCCAGTACTTC.

For the CDR3, the DNA is TGTGCCAGCAGCTTAGTGGGCATAGCGGACCCGGAGACCCAGTACTTC. This encodes CASSLVGIADPETQYF. The chain links TRBV7-2 to TRBJ2-5; weak D call: TRBD2 (6 bases). The CDR3 loop spans 16 amino acids. Between the trimmed V and J ends, which lost 1 base and 5 bases, there was a span of 17 bases. Per the germline V gene, CDR1 is SGHTA and CDR2 is FQGNSA.

The chain recombines TRBV6-2 or TRBV6-3 with TRBJ2-7; TRBD2 matches at 7 bases. CDR3 size: 14 residues. Germline V lookup: CDR1 MNHEY, CDR2 SVGEGT. V lost 8 bases to trimming and J lost 0 bases; unmatched junction nucleotides: 7. CDR3 coding DNA: TGTGCCAGCTCCGGCGGGGGAAGCTCCTACGAGCAGTACTTC. Encoded protein: CASSGGGSSYEQYF.

This clonotype was recorded many times. The V call is TRBV4-1, the J call TRBJ2-2; D is ambiguous. The V gene's germline CDR1 is MGHRA and CDR2 YSYEKL. CDR3 length equals 15 residues. Deletions cut 5 bases from V and 5 bases from J, with 15 bases between. This CDR3 reads CASSEVMGSTGELFF. The CDR3 nucleotides are TGCGCCAGCAGCGAAGTAATGGGGTCGACCGGGGAGCTGTTTTTT.